This T cell receptor beta chain was retrieved from a study of beta chain features in type 1 diabetes. TCRB transcripts that were expressed got sequenced, as all of the isolated RNA had been reverse transcribed. Sequenced by immunoSEQ multiplex PCR; TCRdb stores in-frame clones only, minus some. The table records 65,000 to 85,000 clones, roughly half of them present only once. Points from the study as a whole: For Type 1 diabetes patients, all four CD4+ subsets carried TCRB CDR3s that were moderately but significantly shorter. In these data, an HLA type influence on TCRB rearrangement remained unresolved.

V dropped 0 bases and J dropped 4 bases, with 7 bases sitting between them. CDR1 LNHNV and CDR2 YYDKDF come from the germline V gene (reference sequence). The CDR3 runs to 14 residues. In regard to this clone: Antigen unknown.

The material sequenced was central memory CD4+ T cells from blood. The rearrangement links TRBV15 to TRBJ2-1; TRBD1 might be the D (6 bases). This TCR came from a man aged 30 to 45 with type 1 diabetes. CDR3: CATSRDRGYNEQFF. CDR3 sequence (DNA): TGTGCCACCAGCAGAGATAGGGGGTACAATGAGCAGTTCTTC. Combining the CDR3 with reference TRBV15 and TRBJ2-1 gives the whole variable domain DAMVIQNPRYQVTQFGKPVTLSCSQTLNHNVMYWYQQKSSQAPKLLFHYYDKDFNNEADTPDNFQSRRPNTSFCFLDIRSPGLGDTAMYLCATSRDRGYNEQFFGPGTRLTVL.